What follows is one T cell receptor (beta chain) and its context. Antigen unknown. Measured with immunoSEQ multiplex PCR; TCRdb has only the in-frame clones, and not every one. Of about 610,000 clones listed, more than 95% are singletons. This sample stems from a study of shared clonotypes between healthy human individuals. Study-level findings and limits: It was observed that roughly 5% of naive CD4 clonotypes were shared across several donors.

The ends were cut back, 8 bases at V and 5 bases at J, with 6 bases in the middle. The CDR3 has 11 amino acids. Germline CDR1 is MDHEN and CDR2 is SYDVKM. Donors were healthy HIV-negative adults without recent acute infections or vaccinations. The clonotype comes from a woman aged 30 to 39 in good health. The sample consisted of naive CD4+ T cells sorted from blood. Subset in this sample: CD45RA+ positively selected. The V and J genes are TRBV28 and TRBJ1-4; the D is unclear. CDR3 sequence (DNA): TGTGCCAGCCTGTTCAATGAAAAACTGTTTTTT. This sequence encodes CASLFNEKLFF.